The 25 T cell receptor beta chains in this list originate from one sample, sequenced in a study of shared clonotypes between healthy human individuals. Measured with immunoSEQ multiplex PCR; TCRdb has only the in-frame clones, and not every one. The repertoire includes just over 2,000,000 clones, over 85% of them detected once, and about 0.13% sits in the top ten. Sequencing was done on a sample of naive CD4+ T cells sorted from blood. Noted subset: CD45RA+ positively selected. The receptors derive from a man between 18 and 35 years old in good health.

V usage is TRBV10-2 and J usage is TRBJ1-1, with D maybe TRBD1 (5 bases). The CDR3 is made up of 17 amino acids. V was shortened by 1 base and J by 0 bases, with 15 bases between the two germline ends. Germline V gives CDR1 WSHSY, CDR2 SAAADI. The CDR3 bases are TGCGCCAGCAGTGAGTTGGTTATGGCAGGGCTGAACACTGAAGCTTTCTTT. It encodes CASSELVMAGLNTEAFF.

The chain carries TRBV7-8 and TRBJ2-3, with D perhaps matching TRBD1 or TRBD2 (5 bases each). Germline CDR1 SGHVS, CDR2 FQNEAQ. V shed 1 base and J shed 2 bases, with 10 bases lying between them. The CDR3 has 15 amino acids. This CDR3 is CASSLVEGPTDTQYF. The CDR3 region has the DNA TGTGCCAGCAGCTTAGTCGAGGGGCCCACAGATACGCAGTATTTT.

The rearrangement joins TRBV30 to TRBJ1-2, with 7 bases fitting TRBD1. The CDR3 covers 15 residues. The germline CDR1 and CDR2 sequences are GTSNPN and SVGIG (reference sequence). J was trimmed by 4 bases and V by 0 bases; bases with no gene match: 8. The CDR3 here is CAWSVRRTGLYGYTF. The CDR3 bases are TGTGCCTGGAGTGTACGTAGGACAGGCCTCTATGGCTACACCTTC.

This sequence joins TRBV30 and TRBJ1-1; D unclear. The V end lost 1 base, the J end lost 3 bases, and 9 bases lay between the germline ends. Germline assignment: CDR1 GTSNPN and CDR2 SVGIG (reference sequence). The CDR3 consists of 13 residues. This chain's CDR3 is CAWSARADTEAFF. CDR3 nucleotides: TGTGCCTGGAGTGCAAGGGCGGACACTGAAGCTTTCTTT.

This clone was found once. The chain combines TRBV11-2 with TRBJ1-2; TRBD1 matches at 7 bases. Germline lookup yields CDR1 SGHAT and CDR2 FQNNGV. The V segment lost 0 bases and the J segment 4 bases; nucleotides outside the gene matches: 2. The CDR3 is 14 residues long. CDR3 sequence (DNA): TGTGCCAGCAGCTTAGAGACAGGGAGCTATGGCTACACCTTC. It is translated as CASSLETGSYGYTF.

As for this clone: This sample includes further DNA sequences coding for the same CDR3. The gene calls are TRBV9 and TRBJ2-3; 8 nucleotides agree with TRBD2. The V segment lost 4 bases and the J segment 1 base; nucleotides outside the gene matches: 2. This CDR3 is built from 14 residues. Germline CDR1 SGDLS, CDR2 YYNGEE. The CDR3 coding sequence is TGTGCCAGCAGCCCGCGGGGGGGCACAGATACGCAGTATTTT. Residues: CASSPRGGTDTQYF.

V and J are TRBV5-4 and TRBJ1-1; D is uncertain. CDR1 is SGHNT and CDR2 is YYREEE in the germline V gene (reference sequence). Trimming shortened V by 3 bases and J by 5 bases, and 5 bases separated the two germline ends. This CDR3 region has 11 residues. CDR3 DNA sequence: TGTGCCAGCAGCTCGGAAACTGAAGCTTTCTTT. Translated: CASSSETEAFF.

V is TRBV6-6 and J is TRBJ2-2; D not resolved. Looked up from germline, CDR1 is MNHNY and CDR2 is SVGAGI (reference sequence). The CDR3 loop spans 14 amino acids. Trimming left V 4 bases short and J 4 bases short, with 10 bases between. CDR3 protein: CASSLSLGTGELFF. CDR3 nucleotide sequence: TGTGCCAGCAGTTTGTCACTCGGCACCGGGGAGCTGTTTTTT.

This clone was seen a handful of times. This sample includes further DNA sequences coding for the same CDR3. This chain uses TRBV28 with TRBJ1-2, with a possible D match to TRBD1 (5 bases). CDR1 and CDR2 (germline): MDHEN, SYDVKM. V lost 6 bases, J lost 4 bases, and 6 bases lay in between. The CDR3 spans 11 residues. CDR3 protein: CASSDSYGYTF. CDR3 sequence (DNA): TGTGCCAGCAGCGACAGCTATGGCTACACCTTC.

The genes are TRBV5-1 and TRBJ1-6; no reliable D call. Trimming left V 0 bases short and J 13 bases short, with 14 bases between. The germline gives CDR1 SGHRS, CDR2 YFSETQ. The CDR3 has 14 residues. DNA of the CDR3: TGCGCCAGCAGCTTGGGTGGTCTGGGTGCGCCCCTCCACTTT. This codes for CASSLGGLGAPLHF.

The chain combines TRBV2 with TRBJ1-4; D unclear. Per the germline V gene, CDR1 is SNHLY and CDR2 is FYNNEI. There are 16 residues in the CDR3. Trimming stripped 4 bases from V and 0 bases from J, with 12 bases between. The CDR3 here is CASSARHMSTNEKLFF. In DNA form, the CDR3 reads TGTGCCAGCAGTGCGCGACATATGTCAACTAATGAAAAACTGTTTTTT.

As concerns this clone: It may be a read error: a sequence one base away is much more abundant. The chain uses TRBV11-3 and TRBJ1-1; no definite D call. Trimming removed 4 bases from V and 1 base from J, with 4 bases in between. Germline V lookup: CDR1 SGHNT, CDR2 YENEEA. The CDR3 runs to 12 residues. This chain's CDR3 is CASSWGNTEAFF. CDR3 coding DNA: TGTGCCAGCAGCTGGGGGAACACTGAAGCTTTCTTT.

The rearrangement joins TRBV9 to TRBJ2-2, with D maybe TRBD2 (6 bases). Between the trimmed V and J ends, which lost 0 bases and 6 bases, there was a span of 12 bases. The CDR3 covers 15 residues. The germline CDR1 and CDR2 sequences are SGDLS and YYNGEE. As DNA, the CDR3 is TGTGCCAGCAGCGTAGCTCGGAGGGGCTCCGGGGAGCTGTTTTTT. The encoded protein is CASSVARRGSGELFF.

V is TRBV6-1 and J is TRBJ1-5, with 9 bases lining up with TRBD1. CDR3 size: 15 residues. Trimming at V came to 3 bases and at J to 6 bases, leaving 6 bases not matched to a gene. CDR1 and CDR2 (germline): MNHNS, SASEGT. CDR3 loop: CASSDTTGGGQPQHF. In DNA form, the CDR3 reads TGTGCCAGCAGTGACACGACAGGGGGAGGTCAGCCCCAGCATTTT.

The chain uses TRBV27 and TRBJ1-2, with TRBD1 matching 7 bases. This CDR3 contains 17 residues. Germline V CDR1 and CDR2: MNHEY, SMNVEV (reference sequence). J gave up 1 base and V 3 bases, and 11 bases lay outside the gene matches. The CDR3 spells CASSFKGTAPFNYGYTF. The DNA for the CDR3 is TGTGCCAGCAGTTTTAAAGGGACAGCTCCTTTTAACTATGGCTACACCTTC.

The chain carries TRBV7-9 and TRBJ1-4, with unresolved D. The V gene lost 7 bases and the J gene lost 1 base, with 16 bases spanning the gap. CDR3 size: 16 residues. Germline V gene data show CDR1 as SEHNR and CDR2 as FQNEAQ (reference sequence). The DNA of the CDR3 is TGTGCCAGCACCTCGACCAACCTCGGAACTAATGAAAAACTGTTTTTT. It translates to CASTSTNLGTNEKLFF.

The chain recombines TRBV19 with TRBJ1-5; maybe TRBD1 (6 bases). Trimming pared 1 base from V and 6 bases from J, leaving 13 bases between. This CDR3 region has 15 residues. CDR1 is LNHDA, CDR2 SQIVND, per germline (reference sequence). Here the CDR3 DNA reads TGTGCCAGTAGTATAGTGGGACACGGTACTCAGCCCCAGCATTTT. Protein sequence: CASSIVGHGTQPQHF.

This clone was counted once. This sequence joins TRBV11-2 and TRBJ2-7, with TRBD2 matching 10 bases. The CDR3 covers 16 residues. Germline V gene lookup returns CDR1 SGHAT and CDR2 FQNNGV. J lost 0 bases, V lost 1 base, and 3 bases had no gene match. The CDR3 DNA is TGTGCCAGCAGCTTAGGGACTAGCGGACCCTCCTACGAGCAGTACTTC. It codes for CASSLGTSGPSYEQYF.

This chain uses TRBV4-2 with TRBJ1-2; D might be TRBD1 (5 bases). Germline CDR1 is LGHNA and CDR2 is YNFKEQ. The CDR3 totals 16 residues. The V gene lost 0 bases and the J gene lost 4 bases, with 15 bases spanning the gap. The DNA of the CDR3 is TGTGCCAGCAGCCAAGATTCCGTCTCGGGGGGCTATGGCTACACCTTC. Protein: CASSQDSVSGGYGYTF.

V usage is TRBV5-1 and J usage is TRBJ2-1; 10 positions match TRBD1. Germline values: CDR1 SGHRS, CDR2 YFSETQ. V lost 4 bases to trimming and J lost 6 bases; unmatched junction nucleotides: 7. The CDR3 spans 15 residues. For the CDR3, the DNA is TGCGCCAGCAGCATCGGGACAGGGGTACTCAATGAGCAGTTCTTC. The encoded protein is CASSIGTGVLNEQFF.

There are a few counts of this clone. J is TRBJ1-6 and V is TRBV5-1, with D perhaps TRBD1 (6 bases). Germline CDR1 SGHRS, CDR2 YFSETQ. The V and J ends lost 0 bases and 11 bases respectively, with 9 bases between them. The CDR3 sequence is 13 residues long. The chain's CDR3 is CASSLGYRAPLHF. Written as DNA, the CDR3 is TGCGCCAGCAGCTTGGGCTACAGGGCACCCCTCCACTTT. The full variable domain, completed using reference TRBV5-1 and TRBJ1-6, is KAGVTQTPRYLIKTRGQQVTLSCSPISGHRSVSWYQQTPGQGLQFLFEYFSETQRNKGNFPGRFSGRQFSNSRSEMNVSTLELGDSALYLCASSLGYRAPLHFGNGTRLTVT.

This chain uses TRBV10-2 with TRBJ2-7; D possibly uses TRBD1 or TRBD2 (5 bases each). V lost 6 bases, J lost 0 bases, and 15 bases lay in between. This CDR3 spans 15 amino acids. Germline V gene lookup returns CDR1 WSHSY and CDR2 SAAADI. CDR3 nucleotides: TGCGCCAGCAGGATCGGGACCGTTAGCTCCTACGAGCAGTACTTC. It codes for CASRIGTVSSYEQYF.

The chain recombines TRBV10-3 with TRBJ2-1; D is possibly TRBD2 (6 bases). This CDR3 is 13 amino acids long. Germline V CDR1 and CDR2: ENHRY, SYGVKD. Trimming took off 4 bases at V and 7 bases at J, with 11 bases between the two ends. The CDR3 loop reads CAISARRGNEQFF. The DNA of the CDR3 is TGTGCCATCAGTGCCCGGAGGGGTAATGAGCAGTTCTTC.

This chain links TRBV9 with TRBJ1-1, with a weak D call TRBD1 (6 bases). The V gene's germline CDR1 is SGDLS and CDR2 YYNGEE. Trimming stripped 3 bases from V and 4 bases from J, with 16 bases between. CDR3 length equals 15 residues. The CDR3 here is CASSADSPWGTEAFF. In DNA form, the CDR3 reads TGTGCCAGCAGCGCGGACAGTCCCTGGGGCACTGAAGCTTTCTTT.

This chain uses TRBV14 with TRBJ2-3; D remains unclear. The CDR3 runs 14 residues. CDR1 is SGHDN and CDR2 is FVKESK in the germline V gene. V dropped 4 bases and J dropped 2 bases, with 10 bases sitting between them. Here the CDR3 reads CASSRRPITDTQYF. In DNA form, the CDR3 reads TGTGCCAGCAGCCGCCGCCCCATCACAGATACGCAGTATTTT. The full variable domain, with the rest looked up from reference TRBV14 and TRBJ2-3, is EAGVTQFPSHSVIEKGQTVTLRCDPISGHDNLYWYRRVMGKEIKFLLHFVKESKQDESGMPNNRFLAERTGGTYSTLKVQPAELEDSGVYFCASSRRPITDTQYFGPGTRLTVL.